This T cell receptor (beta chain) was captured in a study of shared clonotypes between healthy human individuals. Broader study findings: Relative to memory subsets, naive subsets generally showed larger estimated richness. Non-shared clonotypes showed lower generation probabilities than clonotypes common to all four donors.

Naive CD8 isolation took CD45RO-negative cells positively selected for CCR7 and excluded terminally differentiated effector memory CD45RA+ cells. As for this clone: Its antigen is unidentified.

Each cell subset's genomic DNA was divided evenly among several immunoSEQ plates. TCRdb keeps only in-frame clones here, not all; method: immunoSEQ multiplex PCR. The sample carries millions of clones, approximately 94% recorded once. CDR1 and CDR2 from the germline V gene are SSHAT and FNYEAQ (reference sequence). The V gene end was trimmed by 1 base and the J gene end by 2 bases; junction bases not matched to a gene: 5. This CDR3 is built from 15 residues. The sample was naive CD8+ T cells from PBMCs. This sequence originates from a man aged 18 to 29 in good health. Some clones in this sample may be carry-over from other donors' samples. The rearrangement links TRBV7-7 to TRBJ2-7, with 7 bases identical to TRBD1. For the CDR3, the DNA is TGTGCCAGCAGCTTAGGGACAGGCCGGACCTACGAGCAGTACTTC. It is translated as CASSLGTGRTYEQYF.